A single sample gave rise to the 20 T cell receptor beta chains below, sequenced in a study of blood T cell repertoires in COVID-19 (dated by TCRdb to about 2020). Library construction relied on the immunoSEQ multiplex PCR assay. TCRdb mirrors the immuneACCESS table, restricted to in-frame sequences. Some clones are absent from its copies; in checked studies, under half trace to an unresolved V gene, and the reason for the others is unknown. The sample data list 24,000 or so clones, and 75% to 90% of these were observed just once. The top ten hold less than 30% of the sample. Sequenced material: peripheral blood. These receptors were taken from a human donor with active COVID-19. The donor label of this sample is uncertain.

The CDR3 is CASSSLLSSSYNEQFF. CDR3 nucleotides: TGTGCCAGCAGTTCCCTACTTTCGAGCTCCTACAATGAGCAGTTCTTC. The chain recombines TRBV5-5 with TRBJ2-1; D is ambiguous. Germline CDR1 and CDR2: SGHKS and YYEKEE (reference sequence). The CDR3 extends over 16 amino acids. V was shortened by 5 bases and J by 0 bases, with 15 bases between the two germline ends.

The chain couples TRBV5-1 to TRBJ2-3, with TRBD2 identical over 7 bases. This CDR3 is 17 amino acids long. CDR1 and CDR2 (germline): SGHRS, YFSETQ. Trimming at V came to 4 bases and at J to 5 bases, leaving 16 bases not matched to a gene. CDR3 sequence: CASSPVLFTSDIDTQYF. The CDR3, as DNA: TGCGCCAGCAGCCCGGTTCTTTTCACTAGCGATATAGATACGCAGTATTTT.

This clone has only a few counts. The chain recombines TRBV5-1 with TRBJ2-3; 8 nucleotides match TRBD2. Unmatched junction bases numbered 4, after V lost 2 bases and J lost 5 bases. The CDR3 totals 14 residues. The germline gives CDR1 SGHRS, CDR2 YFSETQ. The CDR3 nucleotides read TGCGCCAGCAGCTTCGCGGGGGGCATAGATACGCAGTATTTT. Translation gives CASSFAGGIDTQYF.

The CDR3 is CAISAGLAGGTGANVLTF. The CDR3 bases are TGTGCCATCAGTGCCGGACTAGCGGGAGGAACCGGGGCCAACGTCCTGACTTTC. The chain employs TRBV10-3 and TRBJ2-6, with 14 positions matching TRBD2. Germline-derived CDR1 and CDR2 are ENHRY and SYGVKD. The CDR3 contains 18 residues. Germline trimming cut 4 bases from V and 4 bases from J; bases unmatched to any gene: 6.

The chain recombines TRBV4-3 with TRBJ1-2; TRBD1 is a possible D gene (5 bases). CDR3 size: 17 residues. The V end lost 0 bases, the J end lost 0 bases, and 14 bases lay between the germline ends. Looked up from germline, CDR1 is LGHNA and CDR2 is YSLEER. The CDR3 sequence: CASSQDRRGAANYGYTF. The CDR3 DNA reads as TGCGCCAGCAGCCAAGATCGGAGGGGCGCGGCTAACTATGGCTACACCTTC.

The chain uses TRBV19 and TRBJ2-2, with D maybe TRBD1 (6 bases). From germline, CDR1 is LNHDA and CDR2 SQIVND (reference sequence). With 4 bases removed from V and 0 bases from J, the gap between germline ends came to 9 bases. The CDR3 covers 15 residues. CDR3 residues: CASSKGQPNTGELFF. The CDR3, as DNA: TGTGCCAGTAGTAAAGGACAGCCGAACACCGGGGAGCTGTTTTTT.

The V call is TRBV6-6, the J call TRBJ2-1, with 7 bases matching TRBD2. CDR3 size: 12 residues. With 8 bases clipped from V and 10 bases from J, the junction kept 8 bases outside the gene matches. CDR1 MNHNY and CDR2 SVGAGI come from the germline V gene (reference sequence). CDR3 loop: CASGASGEEQFF. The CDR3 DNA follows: TGTGCCAGCGGGGCTAGCGGCGAAGAGCAGTTCTTC.

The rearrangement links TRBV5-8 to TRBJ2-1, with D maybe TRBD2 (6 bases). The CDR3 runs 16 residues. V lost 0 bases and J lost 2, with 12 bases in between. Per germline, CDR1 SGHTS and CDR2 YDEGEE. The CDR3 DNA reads TGTGCCAGCAGCTTGGGGGGACTGGGAACCTACAATGAGCAGTTCTTC. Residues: CASSLGGLGTYNEQFF.

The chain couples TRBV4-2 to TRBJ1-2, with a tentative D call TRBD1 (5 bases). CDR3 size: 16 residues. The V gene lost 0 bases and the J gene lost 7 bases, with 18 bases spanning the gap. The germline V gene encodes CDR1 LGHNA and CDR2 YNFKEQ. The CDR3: CASSQDGQGDDGGYTF. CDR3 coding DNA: TGTGCCAGCAGCCAAGACGGGCAGGGCGATGACGGTGGCTACACCTTC.

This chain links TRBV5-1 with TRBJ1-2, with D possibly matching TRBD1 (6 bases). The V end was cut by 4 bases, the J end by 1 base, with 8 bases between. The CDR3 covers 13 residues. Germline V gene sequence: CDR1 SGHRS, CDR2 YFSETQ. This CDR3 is CASSQDSNYGYTF. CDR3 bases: TGCGCCAGCAGCCAGGACAGTAACTATGGCTACACCTTC. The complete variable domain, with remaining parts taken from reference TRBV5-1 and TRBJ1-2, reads KAGVTQTPRYLIKTRGQQVTLSCSPISGHRSVSWYQQTPGQGLQFLFEYFSETQRNKGNFPGRFSGRQFSNSRSEMNVSTLELGDSALYLCASSQDSNYGYTFGSGTRLTVV.

CDR3 in DNA: TGCGCCAGCAGCGGGGGACAGGCTAATAATGAAAAACTGTTTTTT. Amino acid sequence: CASSGGQANNEKLFF. The chain combines TRBV5-1 with TRBJ1-4, with TRBD1 matching 8 bases. This CDR3 has 15 residues. V shed 4 bases and J 4 bases; nucleotides not matched to a gene: 6. In germline, CDR1 is SGHRS, CDR2 YFSETQ.

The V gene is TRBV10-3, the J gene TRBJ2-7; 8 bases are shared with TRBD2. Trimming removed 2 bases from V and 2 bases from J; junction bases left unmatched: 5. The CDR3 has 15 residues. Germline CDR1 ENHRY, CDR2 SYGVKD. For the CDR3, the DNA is TGTGCCATCAGTGAGAGTGCGGGAGGAGCCTACGAGCAGTACTTC. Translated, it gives CAISESAGGAYEQYF.

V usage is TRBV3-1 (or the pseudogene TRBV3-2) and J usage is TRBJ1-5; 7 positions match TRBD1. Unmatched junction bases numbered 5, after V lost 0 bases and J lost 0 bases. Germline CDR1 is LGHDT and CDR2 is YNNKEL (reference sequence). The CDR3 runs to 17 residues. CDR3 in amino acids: CASSQEGQALSNQPQHF. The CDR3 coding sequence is TGTGCCAGCAGCCAAGAAGGACAGGCGCTTAGCAATCAGCCCCAGCATTTT.

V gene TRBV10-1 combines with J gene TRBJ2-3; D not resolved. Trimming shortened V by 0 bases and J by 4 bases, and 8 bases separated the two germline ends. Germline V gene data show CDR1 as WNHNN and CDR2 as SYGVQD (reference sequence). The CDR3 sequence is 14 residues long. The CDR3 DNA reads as TGCGCCAGCAGTGAGTCGGCCGAGGCAGATACGCAGTATTTT. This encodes CASSESAEADTQYF.

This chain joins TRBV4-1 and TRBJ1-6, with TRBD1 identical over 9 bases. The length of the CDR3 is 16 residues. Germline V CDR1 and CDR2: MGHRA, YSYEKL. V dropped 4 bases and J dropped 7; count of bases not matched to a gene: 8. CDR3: CASSPGQGSPNSPLHF. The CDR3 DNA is TGCGCCAGCAGCCCGGGACAGGGTTCCCCCAATTCACCCCTCCACTTT.

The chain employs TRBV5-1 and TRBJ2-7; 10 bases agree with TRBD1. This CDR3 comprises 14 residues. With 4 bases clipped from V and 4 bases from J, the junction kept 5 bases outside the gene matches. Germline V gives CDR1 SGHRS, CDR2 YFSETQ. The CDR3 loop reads CASSHPGQGYEQYF. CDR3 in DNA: TGCGCCAGCAGCCACCCGGGACAGGGGTACGAGCAGTACTTC.

The CDR3 loop is CASRKDWITYEQYF. The CDR3 coding sequence is TGTGCCAGCAGGAAAGACTGGATCACCTACGAGCAGTACTTC. The chain has TRBV2 and TRBJ2-7; no reliable D call. Germline loops: CDR1 SNHLY, CDR2 FYNNEI. V was cut by 6 bases and J by 2 bases, with 14 bases left in between. The CDR3 has 14 residues. The whole variable domain, filled in from reference TRBV2 and TRBJ2-7, reads EPEVTQTPSHQVTQMGQEVILRCVPISNHLYFYWYRQILGQKVEFLVSFYNNEISEKSEIFDDQFSVERPDGSNFTLKIRSTKLEDSAMYFCASRKDWITYEQYFGPGTRLTVT.

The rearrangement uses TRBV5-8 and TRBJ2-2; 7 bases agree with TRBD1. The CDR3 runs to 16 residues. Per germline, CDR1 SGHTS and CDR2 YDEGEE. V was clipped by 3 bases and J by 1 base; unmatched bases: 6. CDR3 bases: TGTGCCAGCAGCTGGGTGAGGACAGGGAACACCGGGGAGCTGTTTTTT. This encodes CASSWVRTGNTGELFF. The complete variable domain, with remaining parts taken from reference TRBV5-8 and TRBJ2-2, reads EAGVTQSPTHLIKTRGQQATLRCSPISGHTSVYWYQQALGLGLQFLLWYDEGEERNRGNFPPRFSGRQFPNYSSELNVNALELEDSALYLCASSWVRTGNTGELFFGEGSRLTVL.

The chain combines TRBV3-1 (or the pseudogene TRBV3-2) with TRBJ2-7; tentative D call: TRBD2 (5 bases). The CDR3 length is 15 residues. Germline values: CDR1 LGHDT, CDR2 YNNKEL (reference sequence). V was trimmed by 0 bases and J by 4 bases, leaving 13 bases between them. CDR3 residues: CASSQDLIGSYEQYF. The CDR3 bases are TGTGCCAGCAGCCAAGATCTAATAGGGAGTTACGAGCAGTACTTC.

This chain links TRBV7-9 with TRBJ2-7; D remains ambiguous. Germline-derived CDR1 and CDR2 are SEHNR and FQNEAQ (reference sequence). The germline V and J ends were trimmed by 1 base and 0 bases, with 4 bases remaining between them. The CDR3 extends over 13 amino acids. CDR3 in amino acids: CASSLVSSYEQYF. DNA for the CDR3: TGTGCCAGCAGCTTAGTGAGCTCCTACGAGCAGTACTTC. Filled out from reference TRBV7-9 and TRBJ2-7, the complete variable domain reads DTGVSQNPRHKITKRGQNVTFRCDPISEHNRLYWYRQTLGQGPEFLTYFQNEAQLEKSRLLSDRFSAERPKGSFSTLEIQRTEQGDSAMYLCASSLVSSYEQYFGPGTRLTVT.